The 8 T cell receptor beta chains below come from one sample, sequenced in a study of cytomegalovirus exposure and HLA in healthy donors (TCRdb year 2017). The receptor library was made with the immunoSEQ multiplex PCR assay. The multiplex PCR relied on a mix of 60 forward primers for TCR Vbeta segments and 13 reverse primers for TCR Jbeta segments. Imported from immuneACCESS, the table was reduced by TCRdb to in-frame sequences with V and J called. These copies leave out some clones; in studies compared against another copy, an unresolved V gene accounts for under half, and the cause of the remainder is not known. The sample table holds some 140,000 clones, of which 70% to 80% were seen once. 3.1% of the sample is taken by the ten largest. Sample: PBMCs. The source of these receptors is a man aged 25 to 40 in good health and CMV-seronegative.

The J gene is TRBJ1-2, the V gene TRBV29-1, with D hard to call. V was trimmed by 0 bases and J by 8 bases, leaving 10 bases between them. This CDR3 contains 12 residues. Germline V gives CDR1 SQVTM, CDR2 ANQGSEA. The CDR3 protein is CSVEDWQIGYTF. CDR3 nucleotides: TGCAGCGTTGAAGATTGGCAGATCGGCTACACCTTC.

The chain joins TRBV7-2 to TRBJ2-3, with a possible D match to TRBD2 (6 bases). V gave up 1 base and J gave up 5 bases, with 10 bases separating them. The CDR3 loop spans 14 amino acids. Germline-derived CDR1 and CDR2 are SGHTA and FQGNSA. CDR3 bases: TGTGCCAGCAGCTTAGGCCGAGCGGGAGATACGCAGTATTTT. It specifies CASSLGRAGDTQYF.

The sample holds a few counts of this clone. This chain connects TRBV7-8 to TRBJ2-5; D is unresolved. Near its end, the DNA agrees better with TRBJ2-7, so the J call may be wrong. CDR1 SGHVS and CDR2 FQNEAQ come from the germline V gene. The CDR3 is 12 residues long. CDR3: CASSPQSYEQYF. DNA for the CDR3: TGTGCCAGCAGCCCACAGAGTTACGAGCAGTACTTC.

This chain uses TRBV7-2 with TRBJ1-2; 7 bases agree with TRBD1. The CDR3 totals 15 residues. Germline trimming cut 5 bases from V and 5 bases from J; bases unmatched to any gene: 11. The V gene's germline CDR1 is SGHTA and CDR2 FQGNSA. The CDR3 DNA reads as TGTGCCAGCAGCCCGGGACAGTGGGGGGCTTATGGCTACACCTTC. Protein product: CASSPGQWGAYGYTF.

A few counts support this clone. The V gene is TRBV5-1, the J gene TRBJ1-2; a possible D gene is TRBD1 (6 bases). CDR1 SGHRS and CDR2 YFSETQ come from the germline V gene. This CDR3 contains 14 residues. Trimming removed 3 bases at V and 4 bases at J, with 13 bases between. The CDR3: CASSSDRTVYGYTF. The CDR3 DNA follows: TGCGCCAGCAGCTCCGACAGGACAGTCTATGGCTACACCTTC.

The CDR3 coding sequence is TGCGCCAGCAGCCAAGATTGGGAGGTAGTAACGCCTTATAGGTCGGGCTACACCTTC. Translating it yields CASSQDWEVVTPYRSGYTF. This rearrangement joins TRBV4-3 to TRBJ1-2; D remains ambiguous. CDR3 length: 19 amino acids. Germline V CDR1 and CDR2: LGHNA, YSLEER. Deletions cut 0 bases from V and 8 bases from J, with 28 bases between.

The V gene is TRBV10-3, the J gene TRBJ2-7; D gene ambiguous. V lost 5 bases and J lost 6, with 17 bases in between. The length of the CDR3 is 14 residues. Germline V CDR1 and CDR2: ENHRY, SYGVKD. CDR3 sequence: CAISFDSTLGEQYF. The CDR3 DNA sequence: TGTGCCATCAGTTTTGACTCTACCCTCGGCGAGCAGTACTTC.

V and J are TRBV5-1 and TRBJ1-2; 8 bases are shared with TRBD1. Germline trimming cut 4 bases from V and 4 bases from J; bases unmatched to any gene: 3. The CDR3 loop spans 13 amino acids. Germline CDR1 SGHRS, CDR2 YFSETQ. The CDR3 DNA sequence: TGCGCCAGCAGCGAAGGGACAGGCTATGGCTACACCTTC. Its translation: CASSEGTGYGYTF.